These T cell receptor beta chains were read from a single sample in a study of response to subunit inactivated influenza vaccine. TCRdb processed the RT-PCR reads anew with MiXCR; each CDR3 protein has one entry. Here the sample spans about 540,000 distinct CDR3 sequences, roughly a quarter being singletons. A further study also used this sample, focusing on T cells expressing NK-cell markers.

Sequenced here: CD4+ T cells sorted from PBMCs, sampled less than 13 days after vaccination. These receptors were taken from a man aged 45-60 years who received an inactivated influenza vaccine. Each CDR3 is given without its conserved first and last residue. The D gene is left open where the match is weak. Not every row has a clone size; where given, it reads once, few, many or a size class.

cdr3_length clone_size j_call d_call v_call cdr3_aa
10 few TRBJ2-3 NA TRBV20-1 RGGANTDTQY
12 NA TRBJ2-1 NA TRBV6-1 ASSISGTYNEQF
12 many TRBJ2-1 NA TRBV29-1 SVPRRGSYNEQF
9 NA TRBJ2-1 NA TRBV3-1 ASSRYHEQF
12 NA TRBJ1-5 NA TRBV10-3 AISRDHSNQPQH
10 few TRBJ1-2 TRBD1 TRBV10-3 AIRGQASGYT
13 NA TRBJ1-1 TRBD1 TRBV5-5 ASSTIISRDRKAF
14 NA TRBJ2-1 NA TRBV5-6 ASSRRAQSSYNEQF
14 few TRBJ2-3 TRBD2 TRBV11-2 ASSLLGGGSTDTQY
14 NA TRBJ2-7 TRBD2 TRBV3-1 ASSQATGLAGNEQY
14 NA TRBJ2-1 TRBD1 TRBV15 ATSRLNRGTYNEQF
12 many TRBJ2-1 NA TRBV24-1 ATSDITSDNEQF
11 few TRBJ2-2 NA TRBV12-3/TRBV12-4 ASSYRTTGELF
11 NA TRBJ1-2 NA TRBV29-1 SAAEQAANGYT
11 NA TRBJ1-6 NA TRBV15 ATSRAAGPPLH
12 NA TRBJ1-1 NA TRBV12-3/TRBV12-4 ASSFDRYPTEAF
13 many TRBJ1-5 NA TRBV2 ASSEVLGGNQPQH
12 NA TRBJ2-7 NA TRBV28 ASSKERRAYEQY
11 once TRBJ1-1 NA TRBV10-3 AITAGYNTEAF
12 few TRBJ2-1 TRBD1 TRBV12-3/TRBV12-4 ASSLVPTGDLLF
14 few TRBJ2-1 TRBD1 TRBV20-1 SARDRDRGWGNEQF
17 few TRBJ2-1 TRBD2 TRBV9 ASSLGLAGGRLSYNEQF
14 few TRBJ2-3 TRBD2 TRBV6-2/TRBV6-3 ASSGTLAGHTDTQY
9 NA TRBJ2-4 NA TRBV15 ATSRGFIQY
14 NA TRBJ1-4 NA TRBV28 ASASPGGATNEKLF
12 many TRBJ2-3 NA TRBV29-1 SVGWGNPTDTQY
13 NA TRBJ2-1 TRBD2 TRBV2 ASRVAGGALNEQF
16 NA TRBJ1-5 NA TRBV12-3/TRBV12-4 ASSYRTGAGSFNQPQH
12 NA TRBJ2-7 NA TRBV20-1 SAPRAGMAYEQY
13 NA TRBJ2-6 NA TRBV12-3/TRBV12-4 ASSPRDPGANVLT
14 NA TRBJ2-1 TRBD1 TRBV10-3 AISEGDRGLYNEQF
11 few TRBJ1-4 TRBD1 TRBV7-2 ASSSTGTEKLF
11 few TRBJ2-5 NA TRBV5-1 ASSSLPQETQY
11 few TRBJ2-5 NA TRBV7-7 ASSFGVVETQY
11 NA TRBJ2-5 NA TRBV28 ASSAAGSETQY
13 few TRBJ2-7 NA TRBV9 ASSVDPTDSYEQY
13 NA TRBJ1-2 NA TRBV6-5 ASSYSSRGGNGYT
13 few TRBJ2-1 NA TRBV20-1 SAPPPVPSRVEQF
13 many TRBJ2-1 TRBD1 TRBV6-1 ASSRGQVTYNEQF
13 few TRBJ2-4 NA TRBV7-2 ASSLTGDGVNIQY
10 few TRBJ2-5 NA TRBV7-9 ASVRTEETQY
12 few TRBJ1-3 NA TRBV5-1 ASSGSLSGNTIY
11 few TRBJ1-2 NA TRBV5-5 ASSFETGNGYT
14 NA TRBJ2-7 NA TRBV6-5 ASSYSINTGFYEQY
14 NA TRBJ2-1 TRBD2 TRBV6-5 ASSHSLSGTRDEQF
12 NA TRBJ2-2 NA TRBV21-1 ASSSTSLVGELF
10 once TRBJ2-7 NA TRBV20-1 SALDGPGEQY
12 many TRBJ2-3 NA TRBV7-2 ASSLKQSTDTQY
12 NA TRBJ2-5 NA TRBV20-1 SARSVREIETQY
13 NA TRBJ2-1 TRBD1 TRBV6-2/TRBV6-3 ATHPSGQVHNEQF
12 few TRBJ2-1 NA TRBV7-7 ASSRVSGGNEQF
16 many TRBJ2-4 NA TRBV11-2 ASSFTFASRRANNIQY
12 NA TRBJ1-5 NA TRBV6-2/TRBV6-3 ASSWGQRNQPQH
9 few TRBJ1-1 NA TRBV3-1 ASTGPSEAF
11 NA TRBJ2-7 NA TRBV4-2 ASSQGTGYEQY
14 NA TRBJ2-2 TRBD2 TRBV5-1 ASSHLAGGHGGELF
12 few TRBJ2-7 TRBD2 TRBV20-1 SARDQRLAGLSG
8 NA TRBJ1-5 NA TRBV20-1 SALDRPQH
12 NA TRBJ1-3 NA TRBV7-9 ASSGVVPGNTIY